This T cell receptor beta chain was captured in a study of response to subunit inactivated influenza vaccine. MiXCR, run by TCRdb on the RT-PCR reads, gives a single entry per CDR3 protein. In the table there are under 800,000 distinct CDR3 sequences, around 13% of which are singletons. This clonotype has at least ten counts. This receptor was obtained from a man between 50 and 59 years old who received an inactivated influenza vaccine. Material: PBMCs from blood, obtained 14 to 15 days before vaccination.

The CDR3 coding sequence is TGTGCCAGCAGTTTATCGGGGCAGAACCACTATGGCTACACCTTC. It is translated as CASSLSGQNHYGYTF. The chain uses TRBV28 and TRBJ1-2, with TRBD1 as a possible D gene (5 bases). The CDR3 consists of 15 residues. Germline V CDR1 and CDR2: MDHEN, SYDVKM. With 1 base removed from V and 3 bases from J, the gap between germline ends came to 12 bases.